This T cell receptor (beta chain) was sequenced for a study of T-cell memory formation after mild COVID-19. V dropped 1 base and J dropped 2 bases, with 12 bases sitting between them. Looked up from germline, CDR1 is DFQATT and CDR2 is SNEGSKA (reference sequence). This CDR3 comprises 14 residues. Study results and caveats: Contracting clones from day 15 to 85 had balanced CD4/CD8; later expanders favoured CD4+. CD4+ clones that contracted lay mainly in CM and EM; CD8+ ones lay in EMRA.

TCRdb used MiXCR to reprocess the 5' RACE reads, holding one entry per CDR3 protein. This table holds a few hundred thousand distinct CDR3 sequences, roughly 22% found once. Comment on this clonotype: Its antigen remains unknown.

The sample taken for sequencing was PBMCs or a T cell subset sorted from them (not recorded which). The sequence came from an adult woman who had mild COVID-19 (a few samples of this study predate the infection). Cell type and time point are not known. This rearrangement joins TRBV20-1 to TRBJ2-7; D unclear. CDR3 amino acids: CSARARLETYEQYF. CDR3 coding DNA: TGCAGTGCTAGAGCCCGGTTGGAGACCTACGAGCAGTACTTC.